These 26 T cell receptor beta chains were sequenced from one sample in a study of human T cells and chemical hapten exposure. TCRdb re-called the RACE reads with MiXCR, one entry per CDR3 protein. In the table there are approximately 90,000 distinct CDR3 sequences, approximately 9.7% of which are singletons. Time point denoted: healthy volunteer bleed at 2 weeks. Whole blood that had not been fractionated was the source of extracted total RNA. Specimen: whole blood. Receptors originate from a female donor in good health. Some clones in this sample may be carry-over from other donors' samples.

The chain has TRBV20-1 and TRBJ2-2, with 9 positions matching TRBD2. V lost 3 bases to trimming and J lost 1 base; unmatched junction nucleotides: 0. Germline CDR1 DFQATT, CDR2 SNEGSKA (reference sequence). CDR3 length: 14 residues. The CDR3 DNA reads TGCAGTGCTAGGACTAGCGGGAACACCGGGGAGCTGTTTTTT. Translated, it gives CSARTSGNTGELFF.

There are many counts of this clonotype. This chain connects TRBV12-3 or TRBV12-4 to TRBJ1-2, with D hard to call. Trimming stripped 5 bases from V and 4 bases from J, with 8 bases between. This CDR3 spans 12 amino acids. CDR3 DNA sequence: TGTGCCAGCAGTAAACAAGCCTATGGCTACACCTTC. Amino acid sequence: CASSKQAYGYTF.

This clonotype was observed a few times. In DNA form, the CDR3 reads TGCAGTGCTGTGACAGGGGGTTGGGCCAAAAACATTCAGTACTTC. Translating it yields CSAVTGGWAKNIQYF. The rearrangement links TRBV20-1 to TRBJ2-4, with 9 bases fitting TRBD1. With 5 bases clipped from V and 1 base from J, the junction kept 6 bases outside the gene matches. Germline V CDR1 and CDR2: DFQATT, SNEGSKA (reference sequence). CDR3 length: 15 residues.

This clonotype has just a few counts. The rearrangement links TRBV29-1 to TRBJ2-1; TRBD2 matches at 9 bases. With 4 bases clipped from V and 7 bases from J, the junction kept 5 bases outside the gene matches. CDR3 length: 13 residues. Germline values: CDR1 SQVTM, CDR2 ANQGSEA. In DNA, the CDR3 is TGCAGCGTTGTAGCGGGAGCGGTGAATGAGCAGTTCTTC. Its translation is CSVVAGAVNEQFF.

This clonotype has just a few counts. This chain links TRBV6-2 or TRBV6-3 with TRBJ1-2; 8 nucleotides match TRBD1. V was pared by 7 bases and J by 4 bases, with 20 bases of the junction left unmatched. Germline loops: CDR1 MNHEY, CDR2 SVGEGT. This CDR3 has 18 amino acids. CDR3 DNA sequence: TGTGCCAGCACCAGGGGCCCCTGGGACAGGACTCCTCCCTATGGCTACACCTTC. Translation gives CASTRGPWDRTPPYGYTF.

The chain is built from TRBV20-1 and TRBJ2-5, with 8 bases matching TRBD2. The J segment lost 7 bases and the V segment lost 2 bases, leaving 12 bases of the junction unmatched. Germline assignment: CDR1 DFQATT and CDR2 SNEGSKA (reference sequence). The CDR3 contains 15 residues. The CDR3: CSARLGLALDGTQYF. The DNA of the CDR3 is TGCAGTGCTAGATTAGGACTAGCCCTGGATGGGACCCAGTACTTC.

The chain links TRBV28 to TRBJ1-1; D is unresolved. V dropped 3 bases and J dropped 1 base, with 3 bases sitting between them. The CDR3 is 12 residues long. The germline gives CDR1 MDHEN, CDR2 SYDVKM. DNA for the CDR3: TGTGCCAGCAGTTTGACGAACACTGAAGCTTTCTTT. Its protein product is CASSLTNTEAFF.

This clonotype was picked up many times. This rearrangement joins TRBV5-1 to TRBJ2-7, with 7 bases that match TRBD2. CDR3 length equals 15 residues. J lost 3 bases, V lost 2 bases, and 8 bases had no gene match. CDR1 and CDR2 from the germline V gene are SGHRS and YFSETQ. The CDR3 loop is CASSLGVLAGYEQYF. The CDR3 DNA reads TGCGCCAGCAGCTTAGGGGTTTTAGCGGGCTACGAGCAGTACTTC.

In its sample, this clonotype was seen many times. The chain links TRBV6-6 to TRBJ1-2, with 7 nucleotides matching TRBD1. The CDR3 covers 14 residues. The trim removed 4 bases at V and 0 bases at J, leaving 2 bases unmatched. The V gene's germline CDR1 is MNHNY and CDR2 SVGAGI (reference sequence). The CDR3 spells CASSLGQPNYGYTF. CDR3 sequence (DNA): TGTGCCAGCAGTTTGGGACAGCCTAACTATGGCTACACCTTC.

This clonotype turned up a few times. This chain joins TRBV20-1 and TRBJ2-1; 11 bases fit TRBD2. Germline assignment: CDR1 DFQATT and CDR2 SNEGSKA (reference sequence). The CDR3 has 17 residues. Unmatched junction bases numbered 11, after V lost 0 bases and J lost 7 bases. The CDR3 nucleotides are TGCAGTGCTAGAGATCGTAGTAGCGGGAGGGTCGGAAATGAGCAGTTCTTC. It codes for CSARDRSSGRVGNEQFF.

The chain joins TRBV7-3 to TRBJ2-5; D gene unclear. Germline CDR1 and CDR2: SGHTA and FQGTGA. CDR3 size: 12 residues. With 4 bases removed from V and 5 bases from J, the gap between germline ends came to 8 bases. The CDR3 here is CASSSYGETQYF. CDR3 coding DNA: TGTGCCAGCAGCTCGTATGGCGAGACCCAGTACTTC.

V usage is TRBV28 and J usage is TRBJ1-1, with D tentatively TRBD1 (6 bases). The CDR3 is made up of 12 amino acids. Looked up from germline, CDR1 is MDHEN and CDR2 is SYDVKM. V dropped 5 bases and J dropped 7 bases, with 11 bases sitting between them. The CDR3 spells CASSVGQYEAFF. CDR3 DNA sequence: TGTGCCAGCAGTGTCGGACAGTATGAAGCTTTCTTT. Drawing the rest from reference TRBV28 and TRBJ1-1, the complete variable domain is DVKVTQSSRYLVKRTGEKVFLECVQDMDHENMFWYRQDPGLGLRLIYFSYDVKMKEKGDIPEGYSVSREKKERFSLILESASTNQTSMYLCASSVGQYEAFFGQGTRLTVV.

This clonotype has a handful of counts. The chain combines TRBV5-1 with TRBJ1-1; D is uncertain. V was clipped by 2 bases and J by 5 bases, with 13 bases between them. From germline, CDR1 is SGHRS and CDR2 YFSETQ. The CDR3 length is 14 residues. The DNA for the CDR3 is TGCGCCAGCAGCTTCCCGCGAGATGGGACTGAAGCTTTCTTT. Translation: CASSFPRDGTEAFF.

V usage is TRBV21-1 and J usage is TRBJ2-6. TRBV21-1 is designated a pseudogene. This CDR3 has 16 residues. As DNA, the CDR3 is TGTGCCAGCACCAATTCTAGAGGAACTGGGGCCAACGTCCTGACTTTC. Its protein product is CASTNSRGTGANVLTF.

This chain joins TRBV28 and TRBJ2-7; 8 nucleotides align to TRBD2. CDR1 is MDHEN and CDR2 is SYDVKM in the germline V gene. The ends lost 3 bases at V and 0 bases at J; junction bases unmatched: 4. This CDR3 is 15 amino acids long. This chain's CDR3 is CASSFPGTSSYEQYF. CDR3 nucleotides: TGTGCCAGCAGTTTCCCCGGGACTAGCTCCTACGAGCAGTACTTC.

The rearrangement joins TRBV28 to TRBJ2-5; the match to TRBD2 covers 9 bases. This CDR3 is built from 15 residues. The V gene end was trimmed by 6 bases and the J gene end by 4 bases; junction bases not matched to a gene: 9. The V gene's germline CDR1 is MDHEN and CDR2 SYDVKM. The CDR3 region has the DNA TGTGCCAGCAGGGGGCTAGCGGGACTTTTAGAGACCCAGTACTTC. Protein product: CASRGLAGLLETQYF. Drawing the rest from reference TRBV28 and TRBJ2-5, the complete variable domain is DVKVTQSSRYLVKRTGEKVFLECVQDMDHENMFWYRQDPGLGLRLIYFSYDVKMKEKGDIPEGYSVSREKKERFSLILESASTNQTSMYLCASRGLAGLLETQYFGPGTRLLVL.

This clonotype was recorded a few times. The CDR3, as DNA: TGTGCCAGCAGTTACTCCCGGGCCGGGGAGCTGTTTTTT. Encoded protein: CASSYSRAGELFF. The chain is built from TRBV6-2 or TRBV6-3 and TRBJ2-2, with no clear D. CDR1 is MNHEY and CDR2 is SVGEGT in the germline V gene. The germline V and J ends were trimmed by 0 bases and 6 bases, with 5 bases remaining between them. This CDR3 contains 13 residues.

This chain joins TRBV2 and TRBJ2-1; possibly TRBD2 for D (6 bases). Germline V gene lookup returns CDR1 SNHLY and CDR2 FYNNEI. V dropped 1 base and J dropped 9 bases, with 16 bases sitting between them. This CDR3 spans 15 amino acids. The CDR3 spells CASSEDQRVGLEQFF. The DNA of the CDR3 is TGTGCCAGCAGTGAAGATCAGCGGGTCGGCCTTGAGCAGTTCTTC.

The chain recombines TRBV6-5 with TRBJ1-4; possibly TRBD1 for D (6 bases). From germline, CDR1 is MNHEY and CDR2 SVGAGI. This CDR3 has 12 amino acids. Trimming took off 6 bases at V and 8 bases at J, with 10 bases between the two ends. CDR3 sequence (DNA): TGTGCCAGCAGACAGGGTTTCGAAAAACTGTTTTTT. Its protein is CASRQGFEKLFF.

This clonotype was counted between two and nine times. This sequence joins TRBV6-2 or TRBV6-3 and TRBJ1-5, with D maybe TRBD1 (5 bases). The CDR3 totals 15 residues. Germline CDR1 and CDR2: MNHEY and SVGEGT. The V gene lost 2 bases and the J gene lost 6 bases, with 14 bases spanning the gap. DNA of the CDR3: TGTGCCAGCAGTTACGATTGGGGGGTAGGTCAGCCCCAGCATTTT. This gives the protein CASSYDWGVGQPQHF.

This clonotype has ten or more counts. CDR3 in DNA: TGTGCCAGCAGTTTCGGACAGGCGATACGAAACACCATATATTTT. Protein: CASSFGQAIRNTIYF. The chain couples TRBV6-2 or TRBV6-3 to TRBJ1-3; 7 positions agree with TRBD1. The CDR3 is made up of 15 amino acids. Germline CDR1 MNHEY, CDR2 SVGEGT. J lost 5 bases, V lost 4 bases, and 8 bases had no gene match.

This clonotype was seen at least ten times. V and J are TRBV20-1 and TRBJ2-3; TRBD2 matches at 8 bases. Germline V gene lookup returns CDR1 DFQATT and CDR2 SNEGSKA (reference sequence). The ends lost 3 bases at V and 1 base at J; junction bases unmatched: 0. The CDR3 spans 13 residues. Here the CDR3 reads CSARTSGTDTQYF. CDR3 in DNA: TGCAGTGCTAGGACTAGCGGCACAGATACGCAGTATTTT.

This clonotype was detected a few times. This sequence joins TRBV27 and TRBJ2-1; 10 bases match TRBD1. From germline, CDR1 is MNHEY and CDR2 SMNVEV (reference sequence). The length of the CDR3 is 15 residues. V lost 5 bases to trimming and J lost 2 bases; unmatched junction nucleotides: 3. CDR3 sequence: CASSGTGVAYNEQFF. For the CDR3, the DNA is TGTGCCAGCAGTGGGACAGGGGTTGCCTACAATGAGCAGTTCTTC.

This clonotype was counted only a few times. V and J are TRBV27 and TRBJ1-2; TRBD1 agrees at 9 bases. Trimming took 3 bases from V and 4 from J; bases not matched to a gene: 3. Germline V gene sequence: CDR1 MNHEY, CDR2 SMNVEV (reference sequence). The CDR3 contains 14 residues. CDR3 bases: TGTGCCAGCAGTTTTACAGGGGGCGGCTATGGCTACACCTTC. This encodes CASSFTGGGYGYTF.

This chain connects TRBV19 to TRBJ2-4, with 8 bases matching TRBD2. Germline values: CDR1 LNHDA, CDR2 SQIVND (reference sequence). After removal of 5 bases from V and 0 bases from J, the junction contained 15 bases not matched to a gene. The CDR3 spans 19 residues. The CDR3, as DNA: TGTGCCAGTAGTCCCAAGGTTAGCGGGACCCAACTAGCCAAAAACATTCAGTACTTC. It codes for CASSPKVSGTQLAKNIQYF.

This clonotype was counted at least ten times. V and J are TRBV5-6 and TRBJ2-3; D might be TRBD1 or TRBD2, each matching 5 bases. Germline loops: CDR1 SGHDT, CDR2 YYEEEE. This CDR3 contains 15 residues. The V and J ends lost 4 bases and 6 bases respectively, with 18 bases between them. The CDR3 sequence is CASSGALALEDTQYF. The DNA for the CDR3 is TGTGCCAGCAGCGGGGCCTTAGCGTTGGAGGATACGCAGTATTTT.